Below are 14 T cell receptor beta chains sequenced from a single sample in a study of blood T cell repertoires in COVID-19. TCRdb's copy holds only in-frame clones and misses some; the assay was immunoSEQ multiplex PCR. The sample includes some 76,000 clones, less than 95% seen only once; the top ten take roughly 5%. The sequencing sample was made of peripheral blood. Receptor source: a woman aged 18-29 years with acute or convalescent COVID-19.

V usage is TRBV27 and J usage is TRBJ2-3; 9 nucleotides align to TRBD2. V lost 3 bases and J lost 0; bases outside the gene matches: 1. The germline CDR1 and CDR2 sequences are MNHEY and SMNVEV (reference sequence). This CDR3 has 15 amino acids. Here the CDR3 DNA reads TGTGCCAGCAGTTTGACTAGCGGTAGCACAGATACGCAGTATTTT. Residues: CASSLTSGSTDTQYF.

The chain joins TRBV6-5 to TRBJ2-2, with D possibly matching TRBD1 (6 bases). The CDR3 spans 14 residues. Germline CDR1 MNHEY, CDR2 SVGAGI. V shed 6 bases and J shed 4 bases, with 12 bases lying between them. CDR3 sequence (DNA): TGTGCCAGCAGCTGGACAGTGAGCACCGGGGAGCTGTTTTTT. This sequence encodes CASSWTVSTGELFF.

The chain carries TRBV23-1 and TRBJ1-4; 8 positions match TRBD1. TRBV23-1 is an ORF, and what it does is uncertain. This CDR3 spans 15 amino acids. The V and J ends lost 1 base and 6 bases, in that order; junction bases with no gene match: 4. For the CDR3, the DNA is TGCGCCAGCAGTCAATTCGACAGGGGCTATGAAAAACTGTTTTTT. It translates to CASSQFDRGYEKLFF.

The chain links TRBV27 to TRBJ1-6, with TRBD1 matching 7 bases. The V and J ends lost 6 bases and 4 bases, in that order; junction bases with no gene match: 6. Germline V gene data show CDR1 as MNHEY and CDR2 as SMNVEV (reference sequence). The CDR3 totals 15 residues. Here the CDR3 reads CASRPGTAYNSPLHF. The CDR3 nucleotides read TGTGCCAGCAGACCCGGGACAGCGTATAATTCACCCCTCCACTTT.

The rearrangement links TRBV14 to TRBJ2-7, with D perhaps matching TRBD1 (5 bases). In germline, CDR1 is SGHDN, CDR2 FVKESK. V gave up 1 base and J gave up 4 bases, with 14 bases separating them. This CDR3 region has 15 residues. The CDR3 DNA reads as TGTGCCAGCAGCCAAGGTTTGTCAGGGCCTTACGAGCAGTACTTC. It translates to CASSQGLSGPYEQYF.

The CDR3 loop reads CASSSEPGTGEKLFF. The CDR3 bases are TGTGCCAGCAGCTCTGAACCCGGGACAGGGGAAAAACTGTTTTTT. The chain has TRBV7-2 and TRBJ1-4; 9 bases are a match to TRBD1. This CDR3 contains 15 residues. Germline CDR1 SGHTA, CDR2 FQGNSA. V trimming: 4 bases; J trimming: 8 bases; junction bases outside the gene matches: 8.

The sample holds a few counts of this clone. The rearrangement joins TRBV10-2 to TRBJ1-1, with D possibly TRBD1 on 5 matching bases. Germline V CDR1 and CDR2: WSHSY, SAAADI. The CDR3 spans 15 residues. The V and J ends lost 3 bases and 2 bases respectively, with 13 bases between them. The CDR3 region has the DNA TGCGCCAGCAGTGACCGTGCCCAGGGCAACACTGAAGCTTTCTTT. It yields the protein CASSDRAQGNTEAFF.

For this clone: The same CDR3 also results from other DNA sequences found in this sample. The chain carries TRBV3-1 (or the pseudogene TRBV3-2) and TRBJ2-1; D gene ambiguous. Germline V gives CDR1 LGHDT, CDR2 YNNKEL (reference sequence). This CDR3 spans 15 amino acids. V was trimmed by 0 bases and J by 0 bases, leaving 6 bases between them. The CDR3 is CASSQDLSSYNEQFF. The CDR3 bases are TGTGCCAGCAGCCAAGACCTAAGCTCCTACAATGAGCAGTTCTTC.

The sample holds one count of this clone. As DNA, the CDR3 is TGTGCCAGCTCTCAGAGTGGCCTAGCGGGGTCCCGGCCAGATACGCAGTATTTT. Its protein is CASSQSGLAGSRPDTQYF. The chain carries TRBV18 and TRBJ2-3; TRBD2 matches 9 bases. The length of the CDR3 is 18 residues. Germline CDR1 reads KGHSH; CDR2 reads LQKENI. V lost 6 bases to trimming and J lost 4 bases; unmatched junction nucleotides: 17.

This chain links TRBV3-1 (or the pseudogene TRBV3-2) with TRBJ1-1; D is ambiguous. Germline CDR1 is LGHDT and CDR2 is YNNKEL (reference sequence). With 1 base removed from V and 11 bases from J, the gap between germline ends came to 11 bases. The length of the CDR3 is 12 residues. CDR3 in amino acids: CASSQGSSRAFF. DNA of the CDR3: TGTGCCAGCAGCCAAGGCAGTTCCCGCGCTTTCTTT.

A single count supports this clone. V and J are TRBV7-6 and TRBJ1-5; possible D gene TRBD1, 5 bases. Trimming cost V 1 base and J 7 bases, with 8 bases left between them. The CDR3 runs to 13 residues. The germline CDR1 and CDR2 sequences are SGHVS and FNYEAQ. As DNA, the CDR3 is TGTGCCAGCAGCTTAGGGGGCAGACAGCCCCAGCATTTT. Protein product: CASSLGGRQPQHF.

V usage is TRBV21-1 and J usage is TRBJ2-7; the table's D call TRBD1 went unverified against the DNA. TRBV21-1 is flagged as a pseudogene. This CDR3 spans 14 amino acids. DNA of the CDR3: TGTGCCAGCAGCCCCCGGGACAAATCCTACGAGCAGTACTTC. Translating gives CASSPRDKSYEQYF.

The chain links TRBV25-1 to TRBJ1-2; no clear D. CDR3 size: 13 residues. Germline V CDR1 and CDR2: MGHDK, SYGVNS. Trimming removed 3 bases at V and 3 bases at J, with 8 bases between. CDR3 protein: CASSDGSYYGYTF. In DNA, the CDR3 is TGTGCCAGCAGTGATGGGAGCTACTATGGCTACACCTTC.

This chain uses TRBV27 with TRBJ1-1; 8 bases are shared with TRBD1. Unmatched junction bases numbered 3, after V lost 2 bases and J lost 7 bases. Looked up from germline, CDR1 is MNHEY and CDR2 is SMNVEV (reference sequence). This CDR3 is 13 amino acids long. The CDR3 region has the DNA TGTGCCAGCAGTTTACTCGGGACAGGTGAAGCTTTCTTT. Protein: CASSLLGTGEAFF.